Each of the 30 T cell receptor beta chains below was sequenced from the same sample in a study of blood T cell repertoires in COVID-19. Sequencing was performed with immunoSEQ multiplex PCR; in TCRdb, only in-frame clones are kept and a portion is missing. The top ten hold roughly 17% of the sample, which has about 180,000 clones, approximately 78% seen once. Sample: PBMCs or T cells enriched from blood (not recorded which). All receptors come from a woman aged 45-65 years who had recovered from COVID-19.

The J gene is TRBJ2-5, the V gene TRBV19; D remains unclear. The CDR3 is made up of 13 amino acids. Looked up from germline, CDR1 is LNHDA and CDR2 is SQIVND (reference sequence). The V gene lost 5 bases and the J gene lost 2 bases, with 9 bases spanning the gap. This chain's CDR3 is CASSFSLQETQYF. The CDR3 DNA sequence: TGTGCCAGTAGTTTCAGTTTACAAGAGACCCAGTACTTC.

This clone showed up just a few times. The V and J genes are TRBV11-3 and TRBJ2-3, with TRBD2 matching 7 bases. CDR1 SGHNT and CDR2 YENEEA come from the germline V gene. The CDR3 runs 14 residues. The trim removed 5 bases at V and 4 bases at J, leaving 6 bases unmatched. The CDR3 DNA sequence: TGTGCCAGCAGCCCGGGGGGTAAGGCAGATACGCAGTATTTT. As protein: CASSPGGKADTQYF.

The chain is built from TRBV3-1 (or the pseudogene TRBV3-2) and TRBJ2-7; 7 bases are shared with TRBD1. J lost 0 bases, V lost 3 bases, and 2 bases had no gene match. This CDR3 has 14 amino acids. Germline-derived CDR1 and CDR2 are LGHDT and YNNKEL (reference sequence). In DNA form, the CDR3 reads TGTGCCAGCAGCCAGACAGGGAACTCCTACGAGCAGTACTTC. This codes for CASSQTGNSYEQYF.

The gene calls are TRBV10-3 and TRBJ2-5; 10 bases are shared with TRBD1. The CDR3 is made up of 13 amino acids. CDR1 ENHRY and CDR2 SYGVKD come from the germline V gene. V lost 9 bases and J lost 2; bases outside the gene matches: 3. The CDR3 loop reads CAIRTGGQETQYF. The CDR3, as DNA: TGTGCCATTCGGACAGGGGGACAAGAGACCCAGTACTTC.

The J gene is TRBJ2-3, the V gene TRBV27; 10 positions agree with TRBD1. This CDR3 is 15 amino acids long. The junction had 7 bases not matched to a gene; V was cut back by 6 bases and J by 4 bases. Germline CDR1 reads MNHEY; CDR2 reads SMNVEV (reference sequence). CDR3 region: CASSLRTGGPDTQYF. The CDR3 region has the DNA TGTGCCAGCAGCCTCCGGACAGGGGGTCCAGATACGCAGTATTTT.

The chain combines TRBV6-2 or TRBV6-3 with TRBJ2-3, with D perhaps TRBD2 (6 bases). The CDR3 sequence is 16 residues long. V was pared by 7 bases and J by 2 bases, with 19 bases between. Germline V lookup: CDR1 MNHEY, CDR2 SVGEGT. CDR3 sequence: CASTPVGGGHTDTQYF. CDR3 DNA sequence: TGTGCCAGCACCCCGGTGGGGGGAGGACACACAGATACGCAGTATTTT.

CDR3 coding DNA: TGTGCCAGCAGCTCGGTAACCGGGACAGGGGCGAGTAAACAGTACTTC. It translates to CASSSVTGTGASKQYF. The chain combines TRBV7-2 with TRBJ2-7; TRBD1 aligns across 10 bases. Germline CDR1 is SGHTA and CDR2 is FQGNSA. V was pared by 4 bases and J by 10 bases, with 16 bases of the junction left unmatched. The CDR3 has 16 amino acids.

The chain uses TRBV3-1 (or the pseudogene TRBV3-2) and TRBJ2-7, with D perhaps TRBD2 (6 bases). This CDR3 comprises 14 residues. The V gene lost 0 bases and the J gene lost 2 bases, with 8 bases spanning the gap. Germline CDR1 LGHDT, CDR2 YNNKEL (reference sequence). The CDR3 loop reads CASSQDWTTYEQYF. The CDR3 nucleotides are TGTGCCAGCAGCCAAGATTGGACTACCTACGAGCAGTACTTC.

As regards this clone: Other DNA variants within this sample encode the same CDR3. V gene TRBV18 combines with J gene TRBJ2-5; 9 nucleotides line up with TRBD1. This CDR3 has 14 amino acids. Germline CDR1 KGHSH, CDR2 LQKENI. Trimming took 0 bases from V and 5 from J; bases not matched to a gene: 1. DNA of the CDR3: TGTGCCAGCTCACCACCGACAGGGGGTGAGACCCAGTACTTC. It codes for CASSPPTGGETQYF.

This clone was seen more than once but under ten times. The rearrangement joins TRBV9 to TRBJ2-7; TRBD2 might be the D (6 bases). V lost 4 bases, J lost 3 bases, and 14 bases lay in between. The CDR3 sequence is 14 residues long. Germline CDR1 is SGDLS and CDR2 is YYNGEE. The CDR3 protein is CASSPFGGNYEQYF. CDR3 sequence (DNA): TGTGCCAGCAGCCCGTTCGGGGGAAACTACGAGCAGTACTTC.

The chain has TRBV5-8 and TRBJ1-2; 11 bases fit TRBD1. V was clipped by 4 bases and J by 2 bases; unmatched bases: 7. The germline V gene has CDR1 SGHTS and CDR2 YDEGEE. The CDR3 totals 16 residues. This CDR3 reads CASSRPGTGGNYGYTF. CDR3 in DNA: TGTGCCAGCAGCCGACCCGGGACAGGGGGAAACTATGGCTACACCTTC.

The chain couples TRBV28 to TRBJ2-1; the D gene is possibly TRBD2 (5 bases). Trimming took off 1 base at V and 12 bases at J, with 19 bases between the two ends. The CDR3 consists of 15 residues. Germline loops: CDR1 MDHEN, CDR2 SYDVKM. The CDR3 sequence is CASSLSGLGRPGQFF. CDR3 nucleotide sequence: TGTGCCAGCAGTTTATCGGGATTGGGAAGGCCTGGGCAGTTCTTC.

The chain joins TRBV24-1 to TRBJ1-2, with a possible D match to TRBD1 (6 bases). This CDR3 is 16 amino acids long. From germline, CDR1 is KGHDR and CDR2 SFDVKD. Deletions cut 5 bases from V and 4 bases from J, with 19 bases between. CDR3 sequence (DNA): TGTGCCACCAGTGGACTAACAGGGAAAGAGGGCTATGGCTACACCTTC. Residues: CATSGLTGKEGYGYTF.

V and J are TRBV24-1 and TRBJ2-7; no clear D. V lost 4 bases and J lost 2, with 11 bases in between. This CDR3 contains 14 residues. Per germline, CDR1 KGHDR and CDR2 SFDVKD. The CDR3 is CATSDPVVPYEQYF. CDR3 coding DNA: TGTGCCACCAGTGACCCCGTTGTTCCCTACGAGCAGTACTTC.

The rearrangement joins TRBV28 to TRBJ1-2; TRBD1 might be the D (6 bases). This CDR3 has 14 residues. Germline V CDR1 and CDR2: MDHEN, SYDVKM. V was cut by 5 bases and J by 4 bases, with 14 bases left in between. For the CDR3, the DNA is TGTGCCAGCAGTGGGGGGGCTTCGGGCTATGGCTACACCTTC. Translating it yields CASSGGASGYGYTF.

The V gene is TRBV7-2, the J gene TRBJ2-7; 8 bases match TRBD1. V was clipped by 4 bases and J by 7 bases; unmatched bases: 15. From germline, CDR1 is SGHTA and CDR2 FQGNSA. The CDR3 is made up of 16 amino acids. The CDR3 bases are TGTGCCAGCAGCTCGTATGGACAGGGAAGAACGGGGGAGCAGTACTTC. Its translation is CASSSYGQGRTGEQYF. The full variable domain, in which reference TRBV7-2 and TRBJ2-7 provide the parts outside the CDR3, is GAGVSQSPSNKVTEKGKDVELRCDPISGHTALYWYRQSLGQGLEFLIYFQGNSAPDKSGLPSDRFSAERTGGSVSTLTIQRTQQEDSAVYLCASSSYGQGRTGEQYFGPGTRLTVT.

This sequence joins TRBV28 and TRBJ1-2, with a tentative D call TRBD1 (6 bases). Germline V gene data show CDR1 as MDHEN and CDR2 as SYDVKM. The V and J ends lost 5 bases and 4 bases respectively, with 11 bases between them. The CDR3 covers 13 residues. DNA for the CDR3: TGTGCCAGCAGTCCCCGACAGGTCTATGGCTACACCTTC. Its protein product is CASSPRQVYGYTF.

The chain is built from TRBV30 and TRBJ1-5; possible D gene TRBD1, 5 bases. The V gene lost 0 bases and the J gene lost 4 bases, with 7 bases spanning the gap. Germline V lookup: CDR1 GTSNPN, CDR2 SVGIG (reference sequence). This CDR3 has 13 amino acids. CDR3: CAWSVQENQPQHF. CDR3 nucleotides: TGTGCCTGGAGTGTACAGGAGAATCAGCCCCAGCATTTT.

The chain combines TRBV7-9 with TRBJ2-4; D remains unclear. CDR3 size: 11 residues. The V gene's germline CDR1 is SEHNR and CDR2 FQNEAQ (reference sequence). The ends were cut back, 2 bases at V and 12 bases at J, with 8 bases in the middle. The CDR3 sequence: CASSLLVSQYF. The CDR3 DNA sequence: TGTGCCAGCAGCTTACTCGTTTCTCAGTACTTC.

The chain combines TRBV10-3 with TRBJ2-2, with 11 bases fitting TRBD1. Trimming removed 4 bases from V and 4 bases from J; junction bases left unmatched: 5. Germline loops: CDR1 ENHRY, CDR2 SYGVKD. CDR3 length equals 16 residues. DNA of the CDR3: TGTGCCATCAGTGCGACAGGACAGGGGGCCACCGGGGAGCTGTTTTTT. Its translation: CAISATGQGATGELFF.

The V and J genes are TRBV6-4 and TRBJ2-2; no reliable D call. Germline values: CDR1 MRHNA, CDR2 SNTAGT. This CDR3 spans 13 amino acids. V was cut by 2 bases and J by 8 bases, with 9 bases left in between. The CDR3 sequence: CASSDIAEGELFF. Written as DNA, the CDR3 is TGTGCCAGCAGTGACATAGCAGAAGGGGAGCTGTTTTTT.

This clone appeared a few times. The chain combines TRBV7-6 with TRBJ2-1, with no clear D. Deletions cut 5 bases from V and 9 bases from J, with 20 bases between. This CDR3 contains 15 residues. Germline CDR1 is SGHVS and CDR2 is FNYEAQ. The CDR3 is CASSPTPETGSEQFF. The CDR3 DNA sequence: TGTGCCAGCAGCCCAACTCCGGAGACTGGAAGTGAGCAGTTCTTC.

This sequence joins TRBV28 and TRBJ1-2; the match to TRBD1 covers 8 bases. The CDR3 runs to 15 residues. From germline, CDR1 is MDHEN and CDR2 SYDVKM. Unmatched junction bases numbered 4, after V lost 4 bases and J lost 0 bases. The CDR3, as DNA: TGTGCCAGCAGTTCGCAGGGGGCGCCTAACTATGGCTACACCTTC. Protein: CASSSQGAPNYGYTF.

V usage is TRBV7-8 and J usage is TRBJ2-3; D call uncertain. Trimming removed 5 bases from V and 2 bases from J, with 20 bases in between. Germline CDR1 reads SGHVS; CDR2 reads FQNEAQ. The CDR3 totals 17 residues. The CDR3 DNA reads as TGTGCCAGCAGCCCCGCAGGATTCCAAAGATTCACAGATACGCAGTATTTT. It specifies CASSPAGFQRFTDTQYF.

Here the CDR3 reads CAWKYGTGYNEQFF. The CDR3 region has the DNA TGTGCCTGGAAGTACGGGACAGGGTACAATGAGCAGTTCTTC. The chain recombines TRBV30 with TRBJ2-1; 9 nucleotides match TRBD1. This CDR3 spans 14 amino acids. Germline CDR1 GTSNPN, CDR2 SVGIG (reference sequence). J lost 4 bases, V lost 4 bases, and 5 bases had no gene match.

The V call is TRBV11-2, the J call TRBJ1-3, with a tentative D call TRBD1 (6 bases). Trimming removed 3 bases from V and 0 bases from J, with 9 bases in between. The CDR3 length is 15 residues. The germline V gene has CDR1 SGHAT and CDR2 FQNNGV. The CDR3 region has the DNA TGTGCCAGCAGCTTGTCGACAGGCTCTGGAAACACCATATATTTT. This codes for CASSLSTGSGNTIYF.

The chain combines TRBV5-1 with TRBJ2-7; possible D gene TRBD2, 5 bases. This CDR3 spans 16 amino acids. CDR1 is SGHRS, CDR2 YFSETQ, per germline. The V and J ends lost 4 bases and 0 bases respectively, with 17 bases between them. DNA for the CDR3: TGCGCCAGCAGCCCGGGATGGAGTAGAAACTCCTACGAGCAGTACTTC. It translates to CASSPGWSRNSYEQYF.

The rearrangement links TRBV11-2 to TRBJ1-4, with D possibly TRBD1 on 6 matching bases. The CDR3 has 14 amino acids. Trimming shortened V by 2 bases and J by 6 bases, and 10 bases separated the two germline ends. Germline CDR1 and CDR2: SGHAT and FQNNGV. The DNA for the CDR3 is TGTGCCAGCAGCTTAAACAGGGCGGATGAAAAACTGTTTTTT. This encodes CASSLNRADEKLFF. The full variable domain, completed using reference TRBV11-2 and TRBJ1-4, is EAGVAQSPRYKIIEKRQSVAFWCNPISGHATLYWYQQILGQGPKLLIQFQNNGVVDDSQLPKDRFSAERLKGVDSTLKIQPAKLEDSAVYLCASSLNRADEKLFFGSGTQLSVL.

CDR3 residues: CASSSGEGNQPQHF. CDR3 nucleotide sequence: TGCGCCAGCAGTTCGGGGGAGGGCAATCAGCCCCAGCATTTT. This chain connects TRBV5-1 to TRBJ1-5; D may be TRBD1 (5 bases). The CDR3 is 14 amino acids. V lost 5 bases, J lost 2 bases, and 11 bases lay in between. Germline CDR1 and CDR2: SGHRS and YFSETQ.

The V gene is TRBV4-1, the J gene TRBJ2-5, with D possibly TRBD1 on 6 matching bases. The CDR3 has 17 residues. Germline V gene data show CDR1 as MGHRA and CDR2 as YSYEKL. Trimming left V 6 bases short and J 4 bases short, with 24 bases between. CDR3 in DNA: TGCGCCAGCAGAAGGACTCCGGGACAAGTACAGTCAGAGACCCAGTACTTC. Its translation: CASRRTPGQVQSETQYF.